The 29 T cell receptor beta chains reported below all come from one sample, sequenced in a study of T cell responses to AZD1222 COVID-19 vaccine. The method was immunoSEQ multiplex PCR; TCRdb's version includes in-frame clones alone and lacks a portion of them. The data show more than 100,000 clones, with more than 85% seen just once and about 5% held by the top ten. The specimen was peripheral blood, collected on day 0 of AZD1222 vaccination. Receptor source: an adult in good health.

The chain joins TRBV2 to TRBJ2-4; TRBD2 agrees at 10 bases. The germline CDR1 and CDR2 sequences are SNHLY and FYNNEI. After removal of 3 bases from V and 4 bases from J, the junction contained 6 bases not matched to a gene. The CDR3 covers 16 residues. The CDR3 bases are TGTGCCAGCAGTGATCTAGCGGGAGTTTCTAAAAACATTCAGTACTTC. This codes for CASSDLAGVSKNIQYF.

J is TRBJ1-5 and V is TRBV11-2; possible D gene TRBD1, 5 bases. Germline V gene lookup returns CDR1 SGHAT and CDR2 FQNNGV. The V gene lost 4 bases and the J gene lost 5 bases, with 12 bases spanning the gap. This CDR3 region has 14 residues. CDR3 coding DNA: TGTGCCAGCAGCTCCGACAGTCTTTATCAGCCCCAGCATTTT. Translating gives CASSSDSLYQPQHF. Variable domain in full (rest from reference TRBV11-2 and TRBJ1-5): EAGVAQSPRYKIIEKRQSVAFWCNPISGHATLYWYQQILGQGPKLLIQFQNNGVVDDSQLPKDRFSAERLKGVDSTLKIQPAKLEDSAVYLCASSSDSLYQPQHFGDGTRLSIL.

V and J are TRBV28 and TRBJ2-7; D is uncertain. The V end lost 2 bases, the J end lost 6 bases, and 11 bases lay between the germline ends. The CDR3 is 13 residues long. Germline V gene data show CDR1 as MDHEN and CDR2 as SYDVKM. CDR3 DNA sequence: TGTGCCAGCAGTTTAGGTTTGATAGGCGAGCAGTACTTC. Translation gives CASSLGLIGEQYF.

The chain joins TRBV9 to TRBJ2-7, with 10 bases fitting TRBD1. Germline V gives CDR1 SGDLS, CDR2 YYNGEE. This CDR3 is built from 14 residues. V gave up 3 bases and J gave up 4 bases; unmatched junction bases: 4. This CDR3 reads CASSAGQGLYEQYF. CDR3 sequence (DNA): TGTGCCAGCAGCGCGGGACAGGGGTTATACGAGCAGTACTTC.

V gene TRBV6-5 combines with J gene TRBJ2-2; 9 bases agree with TRBD1. J lost 7 bases, V lost 0 bases, and 3 bases had no gene match. CDR3 length: 15 residues. CDR1 is MNHEY and CDR2 is SVGAGI in the germline V gene. CDR3 amino acids: CASSYSRQGVGELFF. DNA for the CDR3: TGTGCCAGCAGTTACTCGAGACAGGGGGTCGGGGAGCTGTTTTTT.

This clone has a handful of counts. V gene TRBV5-1 combines with J gene TRBJ2-1; 8 bases map to TRBD2. CDR3 length equals 13 residues. J lost 9 bases, V lost 2 bases, and 4 bases had no gene match. Germline-derived CDR1 and CDR2 are SGHRS and YFSETQ. The CDR3 DNA reads as TGCGCCAGCAGCTTCGAGCGGGAGCCTGAGCAGTTCTTC. It yields the protein CASSFEREPEQFF.

The rearrangement joins TRBV4-1 to TRBJ1-6; 7 positions match TRBD1. CDR3 length equals 16 residues. The V and J ends lost 1 base and 5 bases, in that order; junction bases with no gene match: 5. CDR1 is MGHRA, CDR2 YSYEKL, per germline. The CDR3: CASSQVMGTDNSPLHF. The DNA for the CDR3 is TGCGCCAGCAGCCAAGTGATGGGGACAGATAATTCACCCCTCCACTTT.

The genes are TRBV4-1 and TRBJ2-3; TRBD2 aligns across 7 bases. Per germline, CDR1 MGHRA and CDR2 YSYEKL. The CDR3 sequence is 15 residues long. Trimming removed 2 bases from V and 5 bases from J; junction bases left unmatched: 7. CDR3 residues: CASSQIAGFGDTQYF. The CDR3 bases are TGCGCCAGCAGCCAAATAGCGGGTTTTGGAGATACGCAGTATTTT.

The J gene is TRBJ1-5, the V gene TRBV10-2; D is undetermined. The CDR3 covers 12 residues. V was cut by 4 bases and J by 9 bases, with 10 bases left in between. The germline CDR1 and CDR2 sequences are WSHSY and SAAADI. CDR3 nucleotide sequence: TGCGCCAGCAGTGGAGGAGACGGGCCCCAGCATTTT. This encodes CASSGGDGPQHF.

The chain employs TRBV12-3 or TRBV12-4 and TRBJ2-7; D uncertain. Between the trimmed V and J ends, which lost 5 bases and 2 bases, there was a span of 7 bases. The CDR3 has 12 amino acids. The CDR3 reads CASSHSPYEQYF. DNA for the CDR3: TGTGCCAGCAGTCATAGCCCCTACGAGCAGTACTTC.

This chain joins TRBV7-2 and TRBJ2-3; 10 nucleotides align to TRBD1. The CDR3 loop spans 15 amino acids. Germline CDR1 is SGHTA and CDR2 is FQGNSA. Unmatched junction bases numbered 4, after V lost 5 bases and J lost 2 bases. CDR3: CASSQGQGNTDTQYF. CDR3 coding DNA: TGTGCCAGCAGCCAGGGACAGGGGAACACAGATACGCAGTATTTT.

CDR3 in DNA: TGTGCCAGCGCCCCCGGACAGGGCTATGAAAAACTGTTTTTT. It specifies CASAPGQGYEKLFF. V usage is TRBV9 and J usage is TRBJ1-4; TRBD1 matches at 8 bases. The trim removed 7 bases at V and 6 bases at J, leaving 8 bases unmatched. Germline CDR1 SGDLS, CDR2 YYNGEE. The CDR3 contains 14 residues.

In its sample, this clone was seen once. The rearrangement uses TRBV30 and TRBJ1-2; 10 bases are shared with TRBD1. Trimming cost V 1 base and J 4 bases; bases outside gene matches: 3. Germline CDR1 is GTSNPN and CDR2 is SVGIG (reference sequence). This CDR3 contains 14 residues. For the CDR3, the DNA is TGTGCCTGGAGTGGGGACAGGGGTTTCTATGGCTACACCTTC. This sequence encodes CAWSGDRGFYGYTF.

This chain connects TRBV6-5 to TRBJ1-1, with 7 bases lining up with TRBD1. There are 13 residues in the CDR3. In germline, CDR1 is MNHEY, CDR2 SVGAGI. The ends lost 5 bases at V and 6 bases at J; junction bases unmatched: 6. The CDR3 region has the DNA TGTGCCAGCAGTCTTACAGGGGTTCCTGAAGCTTTCTTT. It is translated as CASSLTGVPEAFF.

This clone was detected once. This chain connects TRBV10-3 to TRBJ1-2; TRBD1 agrees at 8 bases. Unmatched junction bases numbered 6, after V lost 4 bases and J lost 8 bases. The CDR3 has 13 amino acids. Germline V CDR1 and CDR2: ENHRY, SYGVKD. Here the CDR3 reads CAISGPGGQGYTF. CDR3 sequence (DNA): TGTGCCATCAGTGGTCCAGGGGGCCAGGGCTACACCTTC.

The J gene is TRBJ1-2, the V gene TRBV5-5, with 11 bases lining up with TRBD1. Trimming removed 0 bases from V and 8 bases from J; junction bases left unmatched: 6. The germline V gene has CDR1 SGHKS and CDR2 YYEKEE (reference sequence). The CDR3 is made up of 15 amino acids. The CDR3 sequence: CASSLEPGTGGGYTF. Here the CDR3 DNA reads TGTGCCAGCAGCTTGGAGCCGGGGACAGGGGGAGGCTACACCTTC.

The genes are TRBV14 and TRBJ2-3; 12 nucleotides agree with TRBD2. Trimming removed 5 bases from V and 5 bases from J; junction bases left unmatched: 8. The CDR3 length is 16 residues. Per germline, CDR1 SGHDN and CDR2 FVKESK. The DNA of the CDR3 is TGTGCCAGCAGCGCGCCTCTAGCGGGAGGGGGAGATACGCAGTATTTT. Amino acid sequence: CASSAPLAGGGDTQYF.

V gene TRBV3-1 (or the pseudogene TRBV3-2) combines with J gene TRBJ1-4; D call uncertain. Germline-derived CDR1 and CDR2 are LGHDT and YNNKEL (reference sequence). This CDR3 spans 17 amino acids. Trimming took 6 bases from V and 5 from J, leaving 22 bases between them. CDR3 in amino acids: CASSHRLNSILNEKLFF. The CDR3 DNA sequence: TGTGCCAGCAGTCATCGACTTAATTCTATCCTCAATGAAAAACTGTTTTTT.

The chain has TRBV24-1 and TRBJ1-1; a possible D gene is TRBD1 (5 bases). Trimming took off 9 bases at V and 1 base at J, with 11 bases between the two ends. Germline CDR1 is KGHDR and CDR2 is SFDVKD. CDR3 length equals 13 residues. The CDR3 DNA reads as TGTGCCACCGGGGGGACTGCGAACACTGAAGCTTTCTTT. This codes for CATGGTANTEAFF.

This clone was seen a single time. This chain uses TRBV6-5 with TRBJ2-7; D is perhaps TRBD2 (6 bases). The length of the CDR3 is 14 residues. In germline, CDR1 is MNHEY, CDR2 SVGAGI. Trimming took 8 bases from V and 1 from J, leaving 15 bases between them. The CDR3 reads CASAQGAGSYEQYF. CDR3 coding DNA: TGTGCCAGCGCCCAGGGAGCGGGTTCCTACGAGCAGTACTTC.

The V and J genes are TRBV12-3 or TRBV12-4 and TRBJ1-1; D gene ambiguous. The CDR3 totals 13 residues. V shed 2 bases and J shed 11 bases, with 15 bases lying between them. The CDR3 here is CASSLSIVQVAFF. In DNA, the CDR3 is TGTGCCAGCAGTTTATCAATCGTGCAAGTGGCTTTCTTT.

V gene TRBV7-8 combines with J gene TRBJ2-5; 12 bases are shared with TRBD2. Per the germline V gene, CDR1 is SGHVS and CDR2 is FQNEAQ. The CDR3 consists of 15 residues. Germline trimming cut 5 bases from V and 5 bases from J; bases unmatched to any gene: 6. Written as DNA, the CDR3 is TGTGCCAGCAGCCCACTAGCGGGAGGACGGGAGACCCAGTACTTC. Translating gives CASSPLAGGRETQYF.

CDR3 DNA: TGTGCCAGCAGTTCCCTAGCGGGGGGTATGTTCTACGAGCAGTACTTC. This encodes CASSSLAGGMFYEQYF. The rearrangement joins TRBV27 to TRBJ2-7; 11 nucleotides align to TRBD2. Trimming cost V 4 bases and J 3 bases; bases outside gene matches: 8. The CDR3 has 16 residues. Germline V gene data show CDR1 as MNHEY and CDR2 as SMNVEV (reference sequence).

The gene calls are TRBV2 and TRBJ1-3; no reliable D call. Trimming removed 1 base at V and 0 bases at J, with 4 bases between. Germline CDR1 is SNHLY and CDR2 is FYNNEI. The CDR3 runs 14 residues. CDR3: CASSEGSSGNTIYF. CDR3 nucleotide sequence: TGTGCCAGCAGTGAAGGCAGCTCTGGAAACACCATATATTTT.

The chain has TRBV12-3 or TRBV12-4 and TRBJ2-1, with TRBD1 matching over 8 bases. The CDR3 consists of 13 residues. V lost 3 bases and J lost 8; bases outside the gene matches: 3. The CDR3 DNA sequence: TGTGCCAGCAGTTTCGAGACAGGGGATGAGCAGTTCTTC. It is translated as CASSFETGDEQFF.

The V call is TRBV5-1, the J call TRBJ2-1; 10 bases are shared with TRBD2. Losses at the gene ends were 4 bases for V and 0 bases for J; bases not matched to a gene: 7. Germline V lookup: CDR1 SGHRS, CDR2 YFSETQ. CDR3 length: 17 residues. Here the CDR3 reads CASSTGLAASSYNEQFF. In DNA, the CDR3 is TGCGCCAGCAGCACCGGACTAGCGGCTAGCTCCTACAATGAGCAGTTCTTC.

This clone was found once. The chain links TRBV19 to TRBJ1-1; D remains unclear. V dropped 4 bases and J dropped 2 bases, with 8 bases sitting between them. The CDR3 has 13 residues. Germline V lookup: CDR1 LNHDA, CDR2 SQIVND (reference sequence). The CDR3 region has the DNA TGTGCCAGTAGTACCGGCTTAAACACTGAAGCTTTCTTT. This codes for CASSTGLNTEAFF.

V gene TRBV11-1 combines with J gene TRBJ1-1; maybe TRBD1 (5 bases). CDR1 is SGHAT and CDR2 is FQDESV in the germline V gene (reference sequence). The CDR3 has 13 residues. The V and J ends lost 3 bases and 8 bases respectively, with 13 bases between them. DNA of the CDR3: TGTGCCAGCAGCTTTTTAGGGGAAAGGGAAGCTTTCTTT. Amino acids: CASSFLGEREAFF.

The rearrangement links TRBV4-1 to TRBJ1-1; the D is unclear. Per germline, CDR1 MGHRA and CDR2 YSYEKL. This CDR3 is built from 15 residues. V lost 1 base to trimming and J lost 0 bases, with 9 bases between them. The CDR3 sequence is CASSQVSGMNTEAFF. CDR3 bases: TGCGCCAGCAGCCAAGTATCGGGGATGAACACTGAAGCTTTCTTT.